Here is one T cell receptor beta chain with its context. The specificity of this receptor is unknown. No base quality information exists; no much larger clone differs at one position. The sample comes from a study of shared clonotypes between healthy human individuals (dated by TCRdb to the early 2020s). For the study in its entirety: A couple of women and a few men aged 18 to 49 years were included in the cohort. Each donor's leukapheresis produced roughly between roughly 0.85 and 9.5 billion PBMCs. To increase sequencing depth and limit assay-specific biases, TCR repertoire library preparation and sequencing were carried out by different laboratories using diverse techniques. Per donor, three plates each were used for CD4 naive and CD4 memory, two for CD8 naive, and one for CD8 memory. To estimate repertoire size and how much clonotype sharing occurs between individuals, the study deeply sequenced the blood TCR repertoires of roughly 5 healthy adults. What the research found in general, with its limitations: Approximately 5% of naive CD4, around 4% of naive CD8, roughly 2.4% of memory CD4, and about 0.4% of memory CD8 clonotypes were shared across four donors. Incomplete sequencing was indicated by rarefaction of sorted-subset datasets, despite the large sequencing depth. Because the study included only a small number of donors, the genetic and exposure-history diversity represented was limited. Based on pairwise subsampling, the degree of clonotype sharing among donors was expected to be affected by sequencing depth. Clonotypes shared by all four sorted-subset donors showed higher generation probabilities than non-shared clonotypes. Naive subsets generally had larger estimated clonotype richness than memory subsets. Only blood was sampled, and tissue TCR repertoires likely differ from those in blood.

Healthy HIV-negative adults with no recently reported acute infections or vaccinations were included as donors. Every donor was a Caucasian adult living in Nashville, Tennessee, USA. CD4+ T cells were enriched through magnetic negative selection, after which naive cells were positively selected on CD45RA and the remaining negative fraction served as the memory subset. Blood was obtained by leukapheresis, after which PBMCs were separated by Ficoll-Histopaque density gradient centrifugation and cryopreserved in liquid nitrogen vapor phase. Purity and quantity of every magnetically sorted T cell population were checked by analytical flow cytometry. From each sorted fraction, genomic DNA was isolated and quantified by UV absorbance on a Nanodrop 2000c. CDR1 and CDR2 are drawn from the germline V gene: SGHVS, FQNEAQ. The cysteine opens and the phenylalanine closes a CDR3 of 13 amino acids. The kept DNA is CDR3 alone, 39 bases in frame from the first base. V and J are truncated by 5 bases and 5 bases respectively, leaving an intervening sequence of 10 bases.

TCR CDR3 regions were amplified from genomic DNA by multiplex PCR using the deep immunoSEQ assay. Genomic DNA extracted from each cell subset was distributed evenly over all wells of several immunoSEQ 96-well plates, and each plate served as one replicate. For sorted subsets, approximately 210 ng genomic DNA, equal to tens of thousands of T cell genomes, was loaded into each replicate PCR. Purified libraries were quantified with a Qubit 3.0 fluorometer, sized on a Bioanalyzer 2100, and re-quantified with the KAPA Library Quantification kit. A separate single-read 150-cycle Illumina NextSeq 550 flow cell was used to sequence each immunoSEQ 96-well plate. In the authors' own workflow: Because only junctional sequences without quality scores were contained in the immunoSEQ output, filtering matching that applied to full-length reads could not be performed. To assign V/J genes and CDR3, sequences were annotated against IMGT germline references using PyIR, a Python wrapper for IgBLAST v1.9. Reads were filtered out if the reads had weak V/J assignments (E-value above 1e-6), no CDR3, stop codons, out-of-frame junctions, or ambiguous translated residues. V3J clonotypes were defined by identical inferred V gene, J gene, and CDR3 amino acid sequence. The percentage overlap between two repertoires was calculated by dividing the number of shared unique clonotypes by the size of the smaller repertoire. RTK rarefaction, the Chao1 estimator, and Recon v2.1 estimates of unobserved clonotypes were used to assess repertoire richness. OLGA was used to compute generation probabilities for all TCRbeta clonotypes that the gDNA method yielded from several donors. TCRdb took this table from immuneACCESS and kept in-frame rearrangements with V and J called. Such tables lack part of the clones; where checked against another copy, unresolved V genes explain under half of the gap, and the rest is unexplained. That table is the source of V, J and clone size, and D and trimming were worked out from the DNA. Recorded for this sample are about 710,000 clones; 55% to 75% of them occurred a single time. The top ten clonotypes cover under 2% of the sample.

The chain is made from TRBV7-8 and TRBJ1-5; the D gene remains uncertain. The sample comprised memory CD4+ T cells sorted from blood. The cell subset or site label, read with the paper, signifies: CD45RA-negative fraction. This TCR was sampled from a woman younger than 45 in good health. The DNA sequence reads TGTGCCAGCAGCATCGAATTCGATCAGCCCCAGCATTTT. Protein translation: CASSIEFDQPQHF.